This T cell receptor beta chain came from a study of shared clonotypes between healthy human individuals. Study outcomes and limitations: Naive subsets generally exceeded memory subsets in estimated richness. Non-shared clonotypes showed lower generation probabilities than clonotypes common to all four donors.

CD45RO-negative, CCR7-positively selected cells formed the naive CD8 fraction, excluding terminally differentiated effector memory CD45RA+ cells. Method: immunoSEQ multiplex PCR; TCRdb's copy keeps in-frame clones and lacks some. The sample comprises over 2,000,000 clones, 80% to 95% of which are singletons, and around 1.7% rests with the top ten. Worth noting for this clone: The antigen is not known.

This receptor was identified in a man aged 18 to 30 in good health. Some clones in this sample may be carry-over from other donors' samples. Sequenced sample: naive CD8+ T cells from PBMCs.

The CDR3 region is CATSERETNIYEQYF. DNA for the CDR3: TGTGCCACCAGCGAGCGTGAGACTAACATCTACGAGCAGTACTTC. This chain joins TRBV15 and TRBJ2-7; D possibly corresponds to TRBD2 (5 bases). V lost 5 bases, J lost 3 bases, and 17 bases lay in between. The CDR3 covers 15 residues. Germline V CDR1 and CDR2: LNHNV, YYDKDF (reference sequence).